These 9 T cell receptor beta chains share one sample of origin, sequenced in a study of T cell responses to AZD1222 COVID-19 vaccine. Data came from immunoSEQ multiplex PCR; TCRdb stores just in-frame clones and leaves some out. The repertoire holds about 130,000 clones, over 75% seen once, with about 7% in the top ten. This specimen consisted of peripheral blood, obtained on day 0 of AZD1222 vaccination. All receptors derive from an adult in good health.

V and J are TRBV7-9 and TRBJ1-4; D is unclear. V was trimmed by 1 base and J by 1 base, leaving 16 bases between them. Germline loops: CDR1 SEHNR, CDR2 FQNEAQ (reference sequence). The CDR3 sequence is 18 residues long. Here the CDR3 reads CASSLVSEGIGTNEKLFF. The CDR3 DNA is TGTGCCAGCAGCTTAGTGAGTGAAGGGATCGGAACTAATGAAAAACTGTTTTTT.

The genes are TRBV6-6 and TRBJ1-3; TRBD1 aligns across 8 bases. The germline V gene has CDR1 MNHNY and CDR2 SVGAGI (reference sequence). This CDR3 spans 15 amino acids. J was trimmed by 4 bases and V by 2 bases; bases with no gene match: 4. CDR3 bases: TGTGCCAGCAGTTACCCGACAGGGGCCGGAAACACCATATATTTT. This gives the protein CASSYPTGAGNTIYF.

The genes are TRBV6-6 and TRBJ2-2, with a possible D match to TRBD2 (6 bases). Trimming stripped 5 bases from V and 1 base from J, with 11 bases between. The CDR3 is 15 amino acids. The germline CDR1 and CDR2 sequences are MNHNY and SVGAGI (reference sequence). The CDR3 DNA follows: TGTGCCAGCAGTACCCTCGGGGGGAACACCGGGGAGCTGTTTTTT. Translating gives CASSTLGGNTGELFF.

The chain uses TRBV15 and TRBJ1-2, with D maybe TRBD1 (6 bases). Germline assignment: CDR1 LNHNV and CDR2 YYDKDF (reference sequence). The CDR3 loop spans 16 amino acids. With 0 bases removed from V and 7 bases from J, the gap between germline ends came to 18 bases. CDR3 sequence reads: CATSRDLVSGGSGYTF. DNA for the CDR3: TGTGCCACCAGCAGAGATCTTGTGTCGGGGGGCAGTGGCTACACCTTC.

This rearrangement joins TRBV28 to TRBJ2-7; D unresolved. The CDR3 totals 12 residues. Germline CDR1 is MDHEN and CDR2 is SYDVKM. Trimming stripped 2 bases from V and 4 bases from J, with 6 bases between. The DNA for the CDR3 is TGTGCCAGCAGTTTACGGGCGTACGAGCAGTACTTC. It is translated as CASSLRAYEQYF.

The CDR3 nucleotides are TGCGCCAGCAGTGAGCTGGGGGGGAATGAGCAGTTCTTC. The encoded protein is CASSELGGNEQFF. This sequence joins TRBV10-1 and TRBJ2-1; 7 nucleotides line up with TRBD2. In germline, CDR1 is WNHNN, CDR2 SYGVQD (reference sequence). V dropped 2 bases and J dropped 7; count of bases not matched to a gene: 2. CDR3 length equals 13 residues.

The chain employs TRBV7-2 and TRBJ2-3; 7 nucleotides agree with TRBD1. J gave up 9 bases and V 6 bases, and 3 bases lay outside the gene matches. This CDR3 contains 11 residues. The germline CDR1 and CDR2 sequences are SGHTA and FQGNSA. The CDR3 DNA is TGTGCCAGCAGTCAGGGGGTGACGCAGTATTTT. Its translation: CASSQGVTQYF.

J is TRBJ1-2 and V is TRBV6-5; no reliable D call. The CDR3 runs to 14 residues. CDR1 is MNHEY and CDR2 is SVGAGI in the germline V gene. The V and J ends lost 4 bases and 4 bases respectively, with 13 bases between them. CDR3 region: CASSFQEQFYGYTF. CDR3 sequence (DNA): TGTGCCAGCAGTTTCCAGGAGCAGTTCTATGGCTACACCTTC.

This sequence joins TRBV30 and TRBJ2-7, with D unresolved. V was clipped by 4 bases and J by 2 bases, with 15 bases between them. CDR3 size: 14 residues. CDR1 is GTSNPN and CDR2 is SVGIG in the germline V gene (reference sequence). CDR3 sequence reads: CAWKLSSFAYEQYF. The DNA of the CDR3 is TGTGCCTGGAAACTGTCTAGTTTTGCCTACGAGCAGTACTTC.